The clone carrying this TCR beta chain was detected ten times or more. Using RNA template, CDR3s of TCR alpha and beta were amplified with iRepertoire arm-PCR. For one-step reverse transcription and amplification, about 90-400 ng of tissue mRNA or PBMC total RNA was used. MiXCR was run by TCRdb on the multiplex PCR reads, yielding one entry per CDR3 protein. The table includes 100,000 to 150,000 distinct CDR3 sequences, roughly 25% detected once. The record originates from a study of glioma-infiltrating T cells. Germline lookup yields CDR1 MNHEY and CDR2 SVGEGT. The CDR3 is made up of 13 amino acids. Trimming removed 2 bases from V and 6 bases from J; junction bases left unmatched: 3.

Material: glioma tissue, nonneoplastic brain tissue, or PBMCs (not recorded which). This chain links TRBV6-2 or TRBV6-3 with TRBJ1-1, with 7 bases that match TRBD1. The source is a human donor with low-grade glioma or glioblastoma, undergoing nonglioma brain surgery, or in good health (not recorded which). The CDR3 bases are TGTGCCAGCAGTTACCAGGGGGGAGCTGAAGCTTTCTTT. Translated, it gives CASSYQGGAEAFF.